This TCR beta chain was sequenced during a study of PD-1 blockade in classical Hodgkin lymphoma. Trimming removed 6 bases from V and 11 bases from J, with 22 bases in between. The V gene's germline CDR1 is MNHEY and CDR2 SVGAGI. The CDR3 is made up of 14 amino acids. Time point specified: newly diagnosed, previously untreated cHL patient sample. Out of thawed PBMCs, magnetic negative selection purified CD4+ T cells. TCRdb's table, derived via immunoSEQ multiplex PCR, lists solely in-frame clones and lacks some. Of 15,000 to 20,000 clones listed, under 85% were seen once; the top ten hold 1% to 1.5%. The sequence came from a human donor with classical Hodgkin lymphoma. V usage is TRBV6-5 and J usage is TRBJ1-1; unclear D gene. Sequenced material: CD4+ T cells from blood. CDR3 region: CASSKPRRNSKAFF. Written as DNA, the CDR3 is TGTGCCAGCAGCAAACCTCGGCGAAACTCTAAGGCTTTCTTT.